This T cell receptor beta chain emerged from a study of CD8+CD57+ T cells in acquired aplastic anemia. Across the study: DNA per sorted CD4+ or CD8+ sample ranged about 0.18 to 30 ug, averaging about 3.4 ug.

Whole-study findings and limits: Patients shared 25 to 30 CD8+ CDR3 sequences with controls. The CD8+ Simpson's diversity of patients and controls was not significantly different.

CDR3 and TCR beta VDJ profiling relied on genomic DNA as the template. TCRdb re-derived calls from the reads in MiXCR, one entry per CDR3 protein. The table has 250,000 to 300,000 distinct CDR3 sequences, roughly 59% seen once. Patients chosen for sequencing had shown CD8+CD57+ cell expansion by flow cytometry. Each patient had severe acquired aplastic anemia. Comments on this clonotype: Its antigen is still unknown.

This clonotype originated in a human donor with aplastic anemia. The material sequenced was sorted CD4+, CD8+, or CD8+CD57+ T cells (not recorded which) from PBMCs.

The CDR3 DNA is TGCGCCAGCAGCTTGTCAAGACTAGCGGGGAGCACAGATACGCAGTATTTT. Protein product: CASSLSRLAGSTDTQYF. The chain has TRBV5-1 and TRBJ2-3; TRBD2 agrees at 11 bases. CDR3 length equals 17 residues. The trim removed 1 base at V and 0 bases at J, leaving 4 bases unmatched. Per the germline V gene, CDR1 is SGHRS and CDR2 is YFSETQ.